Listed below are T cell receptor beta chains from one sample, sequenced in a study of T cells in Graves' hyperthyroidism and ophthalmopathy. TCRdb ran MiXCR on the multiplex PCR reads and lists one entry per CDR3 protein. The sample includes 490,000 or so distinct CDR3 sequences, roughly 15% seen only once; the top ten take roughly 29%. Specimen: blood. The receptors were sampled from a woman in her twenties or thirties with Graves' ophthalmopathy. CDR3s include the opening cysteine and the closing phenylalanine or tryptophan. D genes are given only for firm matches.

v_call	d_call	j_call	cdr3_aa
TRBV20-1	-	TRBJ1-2	CSASQGDYGYTF
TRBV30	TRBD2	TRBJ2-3	CAWTSGRASTDTQYF
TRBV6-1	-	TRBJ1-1	CAGSAGTHTEAFF
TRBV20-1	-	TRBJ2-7	CSARDLHFFYEQYF
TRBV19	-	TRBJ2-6	CASSISGFPRSGANVLTF
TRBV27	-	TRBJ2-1	CASSPLNVLSYNEQFF
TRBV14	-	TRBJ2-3	CASSQDWWADTQYF
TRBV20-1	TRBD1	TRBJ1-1	CSAPWDRGWTEAFF
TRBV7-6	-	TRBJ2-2	CASSLAKGGELFF
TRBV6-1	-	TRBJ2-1	CASSKLWGGEIGNEQFF
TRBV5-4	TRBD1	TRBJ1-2	CASRNNQGARGYTF
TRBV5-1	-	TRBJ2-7	CASSLRVGYEQYF
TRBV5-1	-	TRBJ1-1	CATIEGLGTEAFF
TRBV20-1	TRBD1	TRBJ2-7	CSARDTHQGAHTYEQYF
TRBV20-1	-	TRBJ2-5	CSAPQGLQETQYF
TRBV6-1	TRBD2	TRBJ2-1	CASSPRSSGIYNEQFF
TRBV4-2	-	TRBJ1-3	CASSQDLEGNTIYF
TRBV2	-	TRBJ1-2	CASSLSVESYGYTF
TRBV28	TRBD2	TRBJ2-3	CASSSGGRAADTQYF
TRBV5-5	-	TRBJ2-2	CASSLDIRVRAANTGELFF
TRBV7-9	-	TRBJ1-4	CASSDNAPNEKLFF
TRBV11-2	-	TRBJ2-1	CASSPRRVLASSYNEQFF
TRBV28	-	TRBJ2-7	CASNSRGYEQYF
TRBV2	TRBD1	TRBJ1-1	CASRDRVTEAFF
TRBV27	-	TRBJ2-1	CASSPNLGFYNEQFF
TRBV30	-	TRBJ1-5	CAWSEGISNQPQHF
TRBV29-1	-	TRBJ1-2	CSVEGQLTTRGYTF
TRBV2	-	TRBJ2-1	CASVRSRNEQFF
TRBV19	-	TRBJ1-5	CASTKTPTLGQPQHF
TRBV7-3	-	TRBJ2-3	CASSPKPGQGNLTDTQYF
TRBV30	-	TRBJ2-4	CAWYREGASTKNIQYF
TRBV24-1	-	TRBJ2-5	CATSAFAPGQEGKETQYF
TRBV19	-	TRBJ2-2	CASSIAKVNTGELFF
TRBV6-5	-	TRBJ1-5	CASSYSNLRDSNQPQHF
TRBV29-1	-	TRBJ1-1	CSVGGGRDMNTEAFF
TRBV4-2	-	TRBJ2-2	CASSQEGAPHTGELFF
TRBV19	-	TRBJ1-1	CASMRGIEAFF
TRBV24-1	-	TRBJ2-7	CATSESGTAGERQYF
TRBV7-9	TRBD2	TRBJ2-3	CASSHLTRLAGGPDTQYF
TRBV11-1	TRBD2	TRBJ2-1	CASSFPLAGLNEQFF
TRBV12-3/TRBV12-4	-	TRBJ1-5	CASSLLGAVLGQPQHF
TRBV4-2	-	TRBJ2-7	CASSQESGMHYEQYF
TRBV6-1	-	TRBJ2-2	CASSSSRTGELFF
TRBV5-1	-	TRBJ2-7	CASSLGFGLPTYEQYF
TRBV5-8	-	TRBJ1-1	CASSYGRENTEAFF
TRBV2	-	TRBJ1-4	CASQAGRTEKLSF
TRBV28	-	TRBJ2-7	CASTGPGMTGEQYF
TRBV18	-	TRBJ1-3	CASSPRQSDHTIYF
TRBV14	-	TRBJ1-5	CASSQVRPQYNQPQHF
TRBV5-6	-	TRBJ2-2	CASSLLIGELFF
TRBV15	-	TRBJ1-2	CATSRDRGRAVQDGYTF
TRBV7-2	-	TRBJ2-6	CASKPGDKSSGANVLTF
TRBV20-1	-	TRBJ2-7	CSASTQSYYEQYF
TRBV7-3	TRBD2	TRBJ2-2	CASSSSALAGGTGELFF
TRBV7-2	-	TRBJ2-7	CASSLADGSYEQYF